This TCR beta chain was captured by sequencing in a study of cytomegalovirus exposure and HLA in healthy donors. Study results and caveats: Researchers reported that a few CMV-associated chains were confirmed in vitro as CMV antigen-specific.

This clone showed up just a few times. What it binds is not known. The length of the CDR3 is 16 residues. Germline trimming cut 4 bases from V and 0 bases from J; bases unmatched to any gene: 4. Germline V lookup: CDR1 SGHNT, CDR2 YYREEE (reference sequence). In the PCR, 60 Vbeta and 13 Jbeta primers were used. Using immunoSEQ multiplex PCR, the repertoire was profiled, and TCRdb retains in-frame clones only, with some absent. The sample consists of around 150,000 clones, 9.4% of them appearing once. This receptor was identified in a male donor in good health and CMV-seronegative. The chain carries TRBV5-4 and TRBJ2-6; TRBD1 matches 7 bases. Sequencing was performed on PBMCs. This CDR3 is CASSRTGVSGANVLTF. The CDR3 DNA sequence: TGTGCCAGCAGCCGGACAGGTGTCTCTGGGGCCAACGTCCTGACTTTC.